This T cell receptor (beta chain) was recovered during a study of T-cell reconstitution after alpha-beta-depleted transplantation in children. Findings of the study overall: Alpha-beta T cells about two months after transplant reportedly derived from several hundred expanded graft clones. Newly produced T cells mostly provided counts and TCRbeta diversity after one year, as hyperexpanded clones declined.

This clonotype appeared many times. Its cognate antigen is unknown. Unique molecular identifiers tagged the TCRbeta library. TCRdb called the PCR reads again in MiXCR, with one record for every CDR3 protein. The table includes hundreds of thousands of distinct CDR3 sequences, approximately 14% detected once. The CDR3 sequence is 16 residues long. The germline V gene has CDR1 SEHNR and CDR2 FQNEAQ (reference sequence). Between the trimmed V and J ends, which lost 6 bases and 1 base, there was a span of 17 bases. The TCR was taken from a girl aged 2-15 years with congenital amegakaryocytic thrombocytopenia, due to receive a stem cell transplant. Specimen: PBMCs, collected before TCRalphabeta/CD19-depleted stem cell transplant. The rearrangement links TRBV7-9 to TRBJ2-3, with a weak D call TRBD1 (5 bases). The CDR3 nucleotides are TGTGCCAGCAGTCACAGGACGGGCACGGGCACAGATACGCAGTATTTT. It codes for CASSHRTGTGTDTQYF.